Here is one TCR beta chain with its context. Germline V gene sequence: CDR1 SGHRS, CDR2 YFSETQ. The length of the CDR3 is 14 residues. V lost 4 bases to trimming and J lost 2 bases, with 12 bases between them. This sample stems from a study of patients and donors after allogeneic stem cell transplantation. In TCRdb, the RT-PCR reads were re-called with MiXCR into one record per CDR3 protein. The top ten clones hold 5.5% to 6.5% of a sample with some 880,000 distinct CDR3 sequences, approximately 18% of them seen once. The sequencing sample was made of blood, either unsorted or a sorted T cell fraction (not recorded which). This TCR came from a human donor who was either an allogeneic HSCT recipient or a stem cell or donor lymphocyte infusion donor (not recorded which). It is not recorded whose cells these are; they may come from a transplant donor. This sequence joins TRBV5-1 and TRBJ2-5, with a weak D call TRBD2 (5 bases). As DNA, the CDR3 is TGCGCCAGCAGCATCGGACTGAAACAAGAGACCCAGTACTTC. Its translation is CASSIGLKQETQYF.